This T cell receptor beta chain came from a study of blood T cell repertoires in COVID-19. Study summary: In each case, the material was cDNA or gDNA derived from T cells, B-cell-depleted T cells, or PBMCs.

Clones were sequenced by immunoSEQ multiplex PCR, and TCRdb holds only the in-frame ones, with some missing. The sample holds about 320,000 clones, approximately 81% seen once. The CDR3 has 15 residues. Germline assignment: CDR1 SEHNR and CDR2 FQNEAQ (reference sequence). Trimming took 1 base from V and 4 from J; bases not matched to a gene: 4. Contact with a PCR-confirmed or clinician-diagnosed COVID-19 case occurred within 2 weeks of entry. A few counts support this clone. The chain links TRBV7-9 to TRBJ2-5, with 9 bases aligning to TRBD1. Sequenced sample: PBMCs or T cells enriched from blood (not recorded which). This receptor was taken from a woman aged 30 to 39 who had been exposed to COVID-19. The CDR3 coding sequence is TGTGCCAGCAGCTTAGGGGACAGGGTGATAGAGACCCAGTACTTC. The encoded protein is CASSLGDRVIETQYF.